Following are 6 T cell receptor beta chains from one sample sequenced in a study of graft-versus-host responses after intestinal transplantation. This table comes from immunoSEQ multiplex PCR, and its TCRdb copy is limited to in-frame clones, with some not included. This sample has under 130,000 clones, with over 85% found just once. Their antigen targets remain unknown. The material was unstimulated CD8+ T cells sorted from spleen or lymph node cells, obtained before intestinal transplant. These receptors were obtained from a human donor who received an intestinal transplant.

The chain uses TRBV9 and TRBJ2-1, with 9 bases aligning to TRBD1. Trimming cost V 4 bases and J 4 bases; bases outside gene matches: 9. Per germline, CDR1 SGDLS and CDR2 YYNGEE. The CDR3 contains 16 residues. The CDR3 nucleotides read TGTGCCAGCAGCCCAGGGACAGGGTGGGGGTACAATGAGCAGTTCTTC. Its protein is CASSPGTGWGYNEQFF.

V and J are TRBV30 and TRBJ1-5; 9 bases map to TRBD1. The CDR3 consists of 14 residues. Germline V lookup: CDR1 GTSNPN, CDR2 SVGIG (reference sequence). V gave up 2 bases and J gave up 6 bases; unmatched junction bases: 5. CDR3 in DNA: TGTGCCTGGAGTACCGGGACAGGGAGTCAGCCCCAGCATTTT. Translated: CAWSTGTGSQPQHF.

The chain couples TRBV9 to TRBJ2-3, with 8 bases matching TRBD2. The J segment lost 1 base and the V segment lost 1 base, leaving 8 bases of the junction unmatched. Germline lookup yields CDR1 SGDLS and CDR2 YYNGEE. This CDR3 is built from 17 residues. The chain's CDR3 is CASSVPIAGSGTDTQYF. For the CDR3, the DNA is TGTGCCAGCAGCGTACCCATAGCGGGGAGTGGCACAGATACGCAGTATTTT.

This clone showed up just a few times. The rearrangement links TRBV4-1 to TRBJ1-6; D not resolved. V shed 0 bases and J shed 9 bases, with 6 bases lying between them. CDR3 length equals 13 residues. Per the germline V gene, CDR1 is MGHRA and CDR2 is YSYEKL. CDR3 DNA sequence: TGCGCCAGCAGCCAAGATATCAGTTCACCCCTCCACTTT. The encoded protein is CASSQDISSPLHF.

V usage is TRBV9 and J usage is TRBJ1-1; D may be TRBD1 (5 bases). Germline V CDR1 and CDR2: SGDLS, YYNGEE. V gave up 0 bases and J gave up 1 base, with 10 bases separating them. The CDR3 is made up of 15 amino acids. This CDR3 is CASSVGLGGNTEAFF. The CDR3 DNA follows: TGTGCCAGCAGCGTAGGCCTCGGGGGGAACACTGAAGCTTTCTTT.

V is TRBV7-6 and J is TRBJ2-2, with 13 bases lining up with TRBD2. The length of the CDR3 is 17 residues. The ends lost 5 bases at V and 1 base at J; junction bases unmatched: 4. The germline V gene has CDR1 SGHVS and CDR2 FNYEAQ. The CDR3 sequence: CASSRLAGGQNTGELFF. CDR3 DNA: TGTGCCAGCAGCAGACTAGCGGGGGGCCAGAACACCGGGGAGCTGTTTTTT.